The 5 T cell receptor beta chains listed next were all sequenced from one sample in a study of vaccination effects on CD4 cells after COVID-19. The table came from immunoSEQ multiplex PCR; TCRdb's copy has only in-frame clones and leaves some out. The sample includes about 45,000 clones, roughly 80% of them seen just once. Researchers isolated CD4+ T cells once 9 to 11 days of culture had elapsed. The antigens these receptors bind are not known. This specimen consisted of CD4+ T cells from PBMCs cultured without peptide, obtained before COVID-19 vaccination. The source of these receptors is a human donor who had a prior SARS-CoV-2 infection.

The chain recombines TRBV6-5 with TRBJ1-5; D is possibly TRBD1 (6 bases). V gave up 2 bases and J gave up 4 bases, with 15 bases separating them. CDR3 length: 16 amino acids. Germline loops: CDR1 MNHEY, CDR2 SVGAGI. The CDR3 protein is CASSYVTGRLNQPQHF. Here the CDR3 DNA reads TGTGCCAGCAGTTACGTAACAGGGCGCCTTAATCAGCCCCAGCATTTT.

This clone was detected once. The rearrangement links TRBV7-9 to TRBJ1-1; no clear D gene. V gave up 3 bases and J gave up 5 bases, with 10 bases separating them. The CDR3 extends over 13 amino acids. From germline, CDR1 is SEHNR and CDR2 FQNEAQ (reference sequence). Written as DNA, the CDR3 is TGTGCCAGCAGCTTTCTATTCAGAACTGAAGCTTTCTTT. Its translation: CASSFLFRTEAFF. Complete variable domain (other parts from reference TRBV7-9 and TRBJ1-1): DTGVSQNPRHKITKRGQNVTFRCDPISEHNRLYWYRQTLGQGPEFLTYFQNEAQLEKSRLLSDRFSAERPKGSFSTLEIQRTEQGDSAMYLCASSFLFRTEAFFGQGTRLTVV.

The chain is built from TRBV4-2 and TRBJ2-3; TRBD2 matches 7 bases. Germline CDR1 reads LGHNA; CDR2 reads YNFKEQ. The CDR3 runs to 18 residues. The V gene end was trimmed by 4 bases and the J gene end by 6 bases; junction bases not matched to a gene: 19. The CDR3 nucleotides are TGTGCCAGCAGCCGGACTACGGGGGGACCAGACTTCGGGGATACGCAGTATTTT. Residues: CASSRTTGGPDFGDTQYF.

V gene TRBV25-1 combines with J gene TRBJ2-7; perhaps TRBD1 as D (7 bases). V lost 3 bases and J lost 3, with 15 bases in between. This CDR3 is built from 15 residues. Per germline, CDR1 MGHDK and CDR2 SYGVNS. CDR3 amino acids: CASSESAGGFYEQYF. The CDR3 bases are TGTGCCAGCAGTGAGTCGGCAGGGGGGTTCTACGAGCAGTACTTC.

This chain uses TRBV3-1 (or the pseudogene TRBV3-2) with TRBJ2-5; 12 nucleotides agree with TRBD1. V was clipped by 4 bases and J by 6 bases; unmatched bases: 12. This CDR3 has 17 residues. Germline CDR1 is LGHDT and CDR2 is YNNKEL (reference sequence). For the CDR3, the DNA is TGTGCCAGCAGCCCAATAAATCCGGGACAGGGGGCAAAGACCCAGTACTTC. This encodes CASSPINPGQGAKTQYF.